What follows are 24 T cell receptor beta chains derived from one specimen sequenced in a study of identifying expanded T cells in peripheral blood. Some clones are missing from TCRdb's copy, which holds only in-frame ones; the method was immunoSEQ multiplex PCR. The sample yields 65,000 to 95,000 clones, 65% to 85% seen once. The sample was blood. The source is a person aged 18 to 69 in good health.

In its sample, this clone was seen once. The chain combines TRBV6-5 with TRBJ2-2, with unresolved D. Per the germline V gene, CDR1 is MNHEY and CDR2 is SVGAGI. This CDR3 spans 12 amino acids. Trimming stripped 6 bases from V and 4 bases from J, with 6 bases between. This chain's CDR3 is CASSPGTGELFF. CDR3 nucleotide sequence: TGTGCCAGCAGCCCCGGCACCGGGGAGCTGTTTTTT.

For the CDR3, the DNA is TGTGCCAGCAGCGTATTCGGTAACTACAATGAGCAGTTCTTC. Translating it yields CASSVFGNYNEQFF. The chain uses TRBV9 and TRBJ2-1; D unresolved. Per the germline V gene, CDR1 is SGDLS and CDR2 is YYNGEE. The V end lost 1 base, the J end lost 3 bases, and 8 bases lay between the germline ends. The CDR3 is made up of 14 amino acids.

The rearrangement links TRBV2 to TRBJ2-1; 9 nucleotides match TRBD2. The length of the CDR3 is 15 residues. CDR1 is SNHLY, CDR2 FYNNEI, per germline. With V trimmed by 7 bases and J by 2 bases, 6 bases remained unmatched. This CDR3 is CASKISSGTYNEQFF. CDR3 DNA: TGTGCCAGCAAGATTTCTAGCGGGACCTACAATGAGCAGTTCTTC.

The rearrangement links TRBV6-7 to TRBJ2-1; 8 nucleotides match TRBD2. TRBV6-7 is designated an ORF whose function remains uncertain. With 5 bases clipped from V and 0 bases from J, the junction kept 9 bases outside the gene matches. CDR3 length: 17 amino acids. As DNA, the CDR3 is TGTGCCAGCAGTCGAAATTTAGCGGGATGCTCCTACAATGAGCAGTTCTTC. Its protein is CASSRNLAGCSYNEQFF.

This CDR3 is CASSVGTGGWEAFF. The CDR3 bases are TGTGCCAGCAGCGTCGGGACAGGGGGCTGGGAAGCTTTCTTT. The chain employs TRBV7-2 and TRBJ1-1; TRBD1 matches at 12 bases. With 5 bases clipped from V and 8 bases from J, the junction kept 6 bases outside the gene matches. The CDR3 is made up of 14 amino acids. Germline CDR1 reads SGHTA; CDR2 reads FQGNSA.

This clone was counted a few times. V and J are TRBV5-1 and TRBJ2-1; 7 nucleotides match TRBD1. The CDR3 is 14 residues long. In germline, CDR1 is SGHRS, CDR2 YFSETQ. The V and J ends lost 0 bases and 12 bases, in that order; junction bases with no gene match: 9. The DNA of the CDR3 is TGCGCCAGCAGCTTGGACCCAGGGGGACCCGGGCAGTTCTTC. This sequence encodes CASSLDPGGPGQFF.

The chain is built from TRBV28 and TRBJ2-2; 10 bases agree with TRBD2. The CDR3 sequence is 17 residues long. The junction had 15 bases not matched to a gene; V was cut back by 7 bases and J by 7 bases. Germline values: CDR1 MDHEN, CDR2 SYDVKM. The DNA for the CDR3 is TGTGCCAGCACCCCAACTGGTCTAGCGGGAGTTCACGGGGAGCTGTTTTTT. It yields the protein CASTPTGLAGVHGELFF.

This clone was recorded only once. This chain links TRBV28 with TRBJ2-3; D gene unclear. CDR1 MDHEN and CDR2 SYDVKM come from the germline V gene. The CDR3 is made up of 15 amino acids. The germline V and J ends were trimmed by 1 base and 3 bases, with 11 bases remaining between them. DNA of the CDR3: TGTGCCAGCAGTTTATATGGGTACGTGACAGATACGCAGTATTTT. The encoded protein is CASSLYGYVTDTQYF. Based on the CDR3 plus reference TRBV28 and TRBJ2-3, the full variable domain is DVKVTQSSRYLVKRTGEKVFLECVQDMDHENMFWYRQDPGLGLRLIYFSYDVKMKEKGDIPEGYSVSREKKERFSLILESASTNQTSMYLCASSLYGYVTDTQYFGPGTRLTVL.

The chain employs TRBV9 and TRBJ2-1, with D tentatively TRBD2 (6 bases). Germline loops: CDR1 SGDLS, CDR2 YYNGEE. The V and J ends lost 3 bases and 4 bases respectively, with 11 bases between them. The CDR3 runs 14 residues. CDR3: CASSDPLAYNEQFF. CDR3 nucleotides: TGTGCCAGCAGCGACCCGCTAGCGTACAATGAGCAGTTCTTC. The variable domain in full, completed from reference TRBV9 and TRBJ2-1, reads DSGVTQTPKHLITATGQRVTLRCSPRSGDLSVYWYQQSLDQGLQFLIQYYNGEERAKGNILERFSAQQFPDLHSELNLSSLELGDSALYFCASSDPLAYNEQFFGPGTRLTVL.

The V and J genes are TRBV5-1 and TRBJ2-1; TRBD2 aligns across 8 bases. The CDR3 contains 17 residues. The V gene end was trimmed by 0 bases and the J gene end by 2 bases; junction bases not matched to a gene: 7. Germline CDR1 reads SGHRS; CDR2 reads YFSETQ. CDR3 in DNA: TGCGCCAGCAGCTTGGCCGGGAGGGCCTGGACCTACAATGAGCAGTTCTTC. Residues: CASSLAGRAWTYNEQFF.

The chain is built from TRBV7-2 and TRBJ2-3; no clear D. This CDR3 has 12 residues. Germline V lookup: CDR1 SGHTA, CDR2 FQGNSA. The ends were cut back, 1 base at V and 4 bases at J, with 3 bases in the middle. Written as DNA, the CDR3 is TGTGCCAGCAGCTTAGAGGCAGATACGCAGTATTTT. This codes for CASSLEADTQYF.

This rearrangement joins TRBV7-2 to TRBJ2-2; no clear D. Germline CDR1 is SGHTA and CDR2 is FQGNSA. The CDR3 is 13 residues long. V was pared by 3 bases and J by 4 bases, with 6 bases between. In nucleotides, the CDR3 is TGTGCCAGCAGCTTTCTAACCACCGGGGAGCTGTTTTTT. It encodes CASSFLTTGELFF.

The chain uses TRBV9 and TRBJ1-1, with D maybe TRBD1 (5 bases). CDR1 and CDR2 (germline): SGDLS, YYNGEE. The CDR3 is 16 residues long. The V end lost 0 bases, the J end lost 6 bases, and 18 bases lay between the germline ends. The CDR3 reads CASSVVGAGSTPEAFF. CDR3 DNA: TGTGCCAGCAGCGTAGTCGGTGCAGGGAGTACCCCTGAAGCTTTCTTT. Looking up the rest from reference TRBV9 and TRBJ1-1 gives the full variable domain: DSGVTQTPKHLITATGQRVTLRCSPRSGDLSVYWYQQSLDQGLQFLIQYYNGEERAKGNILERFSAQQFPDLHSELNLSSLELGDSALYFCASSVVGAGSTPEAFFGQGTRLTVV.

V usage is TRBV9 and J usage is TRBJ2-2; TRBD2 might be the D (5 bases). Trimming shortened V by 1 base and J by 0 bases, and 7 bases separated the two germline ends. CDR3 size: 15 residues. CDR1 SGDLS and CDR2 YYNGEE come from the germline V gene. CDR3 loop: CASSVNGANTGELFF. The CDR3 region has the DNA TGTGCCAGCAGCGTAAACGGGGCGAACACCGGGGAGCTGTTTTTT. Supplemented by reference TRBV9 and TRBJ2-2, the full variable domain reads DSGVTQTPKHLITATGQRVTLRCSPRSGDLSVYWYQQSLDQGLQFLIQYYNGEERAKGNILERFSAQQFPDLHSELNLSSLELGDSALYFCASSVNGANTGELFFGEGSRLTVL.

CDR3 sequence: CASSLRGSTVSYNEQFF. CDR3 DNA sequence: TGTGCCAGCAGCTTAAGGGGATCTACGGTCTCCTACAATGAGCAGTTCTTC. The genes are TRBV11-2 and TRBJ2-1; possible D gene TRBD1, 5 bases. V was pared by 2 bases and J by 0 bases, with 14 bases between. This CDR3 has 17 amino acids. Germline CDR1 and CDR2: SGHAT and FQNNGV.

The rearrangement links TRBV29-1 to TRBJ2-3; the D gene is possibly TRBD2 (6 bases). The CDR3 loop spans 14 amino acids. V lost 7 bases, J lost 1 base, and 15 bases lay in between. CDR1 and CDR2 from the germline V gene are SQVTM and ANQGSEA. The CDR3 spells CSGGEQSGTDTQYF. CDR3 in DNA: TGCAGCGGGGGGGAGCAGAGCGGCACAGATACGCAGTATTTT.

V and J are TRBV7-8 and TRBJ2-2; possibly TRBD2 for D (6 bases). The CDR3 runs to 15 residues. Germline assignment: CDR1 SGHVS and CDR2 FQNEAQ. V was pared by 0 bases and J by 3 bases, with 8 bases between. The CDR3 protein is CASSLASSDTGELFF. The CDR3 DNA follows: TGTGCCAGCAGCTTAGCGTCTAGCGACACCGGGGAGCTGTTTTTT.

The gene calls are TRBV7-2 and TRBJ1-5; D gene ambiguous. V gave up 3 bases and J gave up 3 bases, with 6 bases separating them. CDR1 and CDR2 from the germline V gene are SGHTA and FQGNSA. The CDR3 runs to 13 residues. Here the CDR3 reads CASSLENNQPQHF. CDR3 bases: TGTGCCAGCAGCTTGGAAAACAATCAGCCCCAGCATTTT.

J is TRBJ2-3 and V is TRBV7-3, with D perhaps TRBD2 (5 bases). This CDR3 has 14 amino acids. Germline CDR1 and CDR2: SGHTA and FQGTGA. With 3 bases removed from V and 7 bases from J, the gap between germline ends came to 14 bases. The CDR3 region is CASSFSASVNTQYF. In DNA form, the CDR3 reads TGTGCCAGCAGCTTTAGCGCTTCGGTGAATACGCAGTATTTT.

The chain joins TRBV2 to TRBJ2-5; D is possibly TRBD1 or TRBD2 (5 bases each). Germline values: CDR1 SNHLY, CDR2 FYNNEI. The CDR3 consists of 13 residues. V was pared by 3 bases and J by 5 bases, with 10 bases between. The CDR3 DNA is TGTGCCAGCAGTGACTCCTGGGGGGAGACCCAGTACTTC. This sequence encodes CASSDSWGETQYF.

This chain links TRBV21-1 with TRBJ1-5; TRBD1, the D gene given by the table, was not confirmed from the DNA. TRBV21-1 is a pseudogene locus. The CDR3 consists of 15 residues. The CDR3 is CASSKGDRVNQPQHF. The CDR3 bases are TGTGCCAGCAGCAAAGGGGACAGGGTCAATCAGCCCCAGCATTTT.

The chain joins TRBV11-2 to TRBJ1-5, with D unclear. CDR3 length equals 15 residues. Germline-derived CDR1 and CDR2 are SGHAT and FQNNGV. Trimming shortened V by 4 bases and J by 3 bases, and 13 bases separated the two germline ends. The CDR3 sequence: CASSSTRHPNQPQHF. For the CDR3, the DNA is TGTGCCAGCAGCTCCACAAGACACCCCAATCAGCCCCAGCATTTT.

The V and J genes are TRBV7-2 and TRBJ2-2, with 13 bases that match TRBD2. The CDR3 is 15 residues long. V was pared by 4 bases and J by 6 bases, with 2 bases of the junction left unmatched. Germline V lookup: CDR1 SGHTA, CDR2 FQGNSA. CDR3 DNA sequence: TGTGCCAGCAGCTCAGGACTAGCGGGAGCCGGGGAGCTGTTTTTT. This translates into CASSSGLAGAGELFF.

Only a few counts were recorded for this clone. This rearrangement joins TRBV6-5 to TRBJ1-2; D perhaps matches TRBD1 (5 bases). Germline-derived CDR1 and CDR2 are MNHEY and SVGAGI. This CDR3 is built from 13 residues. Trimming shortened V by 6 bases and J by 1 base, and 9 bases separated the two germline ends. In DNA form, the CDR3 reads TGTGCCAGCAGGGAGCAGGGTAACTATGGCTACACCTTC. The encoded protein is CASREQGNYGYTF.